The 30 T cell receptor beta chains below come from one sample, sequenced in a study of cytomegalovirus exposure and HLA in healthy donors. Both 60 Vbeta primers and 13 Jbeta primers went into the PCR. The protocol was immunoSEQ multiplex PCR, while the TCRdb copy is restricted to in-frame clones and leaves out a portion. The table has about 150,000 clones, around 74% seen once. Sequencing was carried out using PBMCs. All receptors come from a man aged 18 to 30 in good health and CMV-seronegative.

The rearrangement uses TRBV19 and TRBJ1-4; D call uncertain. The CDR3 contains 15 residues. The V gene's germline CDR1 is LNHDA and CDR2 SQIVND (reference sequence). V lost 6 bases and J lost 0, with 11 bases in between. This CDR3 is CASSPTPATNEKLFF. The CDR3 nucleotides read TGTGCCAGTAGCCCTACCCCCGCAACTAATGAAAAACTGTTTTTT.

Notes on this clone: The junction departs from the called germline gene at one end, perhaps through a read error. The chain uses TRBV2 and TRBJ2-6; a possible D gene is TRBD1 (5 bases). Germline lookup yields CDR1 SNHLY and CDR2 FYNNEI. The CDR3 covers 14 residues. The chain's CDR3 is CASSIGSGANGLTF. The DNA for the CDR3 is TGTGCCAGCAGTATAGGGTCTGGGGCCAACGGCCTGACTTTC.

The chain uses TRBV27 and TRBJ1-4; TRBD1 is a possible D gene (6 bases). Germline values: CDR1 MNHEY, CDR2 SMNVEV (reference sequence). Deletions cut 0 bases from V and 4 bases from J, with 12 bases between. The CDR3 contains 16 residues. CDR3 DNA sequence: TGTGCCAGCAGTTTATCCAGGACAGCGGTTAATGAAAAACTGTTTTTT. It specifies CASSLSRTAVNEKLFF.

The chain joins TRBV7-9 to TRBJ2-3; 8 bases fit TRBD1. The CDR3 loop spans 17 amino acids. V trimming: 6 bases; J trimming: 0 bases; junction bases outside the gene matches: 11. Germline CDR1 SEHNR, CDR2 FQNEAQ (reference sequence). The CDR3 coding sequence is TGTGCCAGCAGATGGGCAGGGGGCCTCTCTAGCACAGATACGCAGTATTTT. It specifies CASRWAGGLSSTDTQYF. The whole variable domain, filled in from reference TRBV7-9 and TRBJ2-3, reads DTGVSQNPRHKITKRGQNVTFRCDPISEHNRLYWYRQTLGQGPEFLTYFQNEAQLEKSRLLSDRFSAERPKGSFSTLEIQRTEQGDSAMYLCASRWAGGLSSTDTQYFGPGTRLTVL.

J is TRBJ2-3 and V is TRBV9; the D is unclear. The V end was cut by 0 bases, the J end by 6 bases, with 11 bases between. The CDR3 totals 14 residues. Germline V gives CDR1 SGDLS, CDR2 YYNGEE. The chain's CDR3 is CASSVASISDTQYF. In DNA, the CDR3 is TGTGCCAGCAGCGTAGCTAGTATCTCCGATACGCAGTATTTT. The full variable domain, rest sourced from reference TRBV9 and TRBJ2-3, is DSGVTQTPKHLITATGQRVTLRCSPRSGDLSVYWYQQSLDQGLQFLIQYYNGEERAKGNILERFSAQQFPDLHSELNLSSLELGDSALYFCASSVASISDTQYFGPGTRLTVL.

The genes are TRBV6-6 and TRBJ1-5; TRBD1 is a possible D gene (6 bases). Trimming pared 5 bases from V and 0 bases from J, leaving 14 bases between. Germline CDR1 MNHNY, CDR2 SVGAGI (reference sequence). This CDR3 is built from 16 residues. The CDR3 coding sequence is TGTGCCAGCAGTCCGCGACAGGAGTATAGCAATCAGCCCCAGCATTTT. Protein: CASSPRQEYSNQPQHF.

The rearrangement uses TRBV7-2 and TRBJ1-1; D may be TRBD1 (6 bases). The ends were cut back, 5 bases at V and 10 bases at J, with 20 bases in the middle. CDR1 is SGHTA and CDR2 is FQGNSA in the germline V gene. The CDR3 has 14 residues. This CDR3 is CASSPLIQGLLAFF. CDR3 DNA sequence: TGTGCCAGCAGCCCCCTGATACAGGGATTGTTAGCTTTCTTT.

The chain links TRBV5-5 to TRBJ1-4; a possible D gene is TRBD1 (5 bases). The V and J ends lost 2 bases and 4 bases respectively, with 18 bases between them. The CDR3 loop spans 17 amino acids. Germline CDR1 is SGHKS and CDR2 is YYEKEE (reference sequence). CDR3 protein: CASSLLIKTDINEKLFF. CDR3 nucleotide sequence: TGTGCCAGCAGCTTACTAATTAAGACAGACATTAATGAAAAACTGTTTTTT.

This chain connects TRBV4-1 to TRBJ2-7; the D gene is possibly TRBD2 (6 bases). Germline CDR1 is MGHRA and CDR2 is YSYEKL. CDR3 length: 15 amino acids. Trimming cost V 1 base and J 0 bases, with 10 bases left between them. CDR3 loop: CASSQGRDRSYEQYF. The CDR3 DNA sequence: TGCGCCAGCAGCCAAGGGCGGGACCGCTCCTACGAGCAGTACTTC.

The chain carries TRBV19 and TRBJ2-7; TRBD1 agrees at 11 bases. CDR1 and CDR2 from the germline V gene are LNHDA and SQIVND (reference sequence). V trimming: 5 bases; J trimming: 5 bases; junction bases outside the gene matches: 5. This CDR3 spans 14 amino acids. CDR3: CASSQGQGEDEQYF. The DNA of the CDR3 is TGTGCCAGTAGTCAGGGACAGGGGGAAGACGAGCAGTACTTC. Supplemented by reference TRBV19 and TRBJ2-7, the full variable domain reads DGGITQSPKYLFRKEGQNVTLSCEQNLNHDAMYWYRQDPGQGLRLIYYSQIVNDFQKGDIAEGYSVSREKKESFPLTVTSAQKNPTAFYLCASSQGQGEDEQYFGPGTRLTVT.

This sequence joins TRBV6-5 and TRBJ1-4; no firm D call. Trimming took off 6 bases at V and 5 bases at J, with 16 bases between the two ends. This CDR3 comprises 15 residues. In germline, CDR1 is MNHEY, CDR2 SVGAGI. Here the CDR3 reads CASSFAGIANEKLFF. Written as DNA, the CDR3 is TGTGCCAGCAGCTTCGCCGGGATAGCAAATGAAAAACTGTTTTTT.

On this clone itself: The germline gene is not matched at one end of the junction; a read error may be the cause. In nucleotides, the CDR3 is TGTGCCAGCAGCAAAAGGGCAGGGGCCGGGGCCAACGGCCTGACTTTC. Protein product: CASSKRAGAGANGLTF. The rearrangement uses TRBV7-3 and TRBJ2-6, with D possibly TRBD1 on 6 matching bases. The germline V gene has CDR1 SGHTA and CDR2 FQGTGA. This CDR3 is 16 amino acids long.

About this clone: Other nucleotide sequences from this sample produce the same CDR3. This rearrangement joins TRBV6-5 to TRBJ1-1, with 9 nucleotides matching TRBD1. The CDR3 is made up of 13 amino acids. V shed 2 bases and J 7 bases; nucleotides not matched to a gene: 2. Germline CDR1 MNHEY, CDR2 SVGAGI. The CDR3 DNA reads TGTGCCAGCAGTTACGGGACAGGGAGTGAAGCTTTCTTT. Translating gives CASSYGTGSEAFF.

This chain links TRBV6-6 with TRBJ1-1; no clear D gene. CDR3 length equals 12 residues. From germline, CDR1 is MNHNY and CDR2 SVGAGI (reference sequence). V was cut by 4 bases and J by 6 bases, with 9 bases left in between. The CDR3 nucleotides are TGTGCCAGCAGTTTGGTCACGGCTGAAGCTTTCTTT. Translation gives CASSLVTAEAFF.

The chain recombines TRBV5-1 with TRBJ1-1; 7 bases are a match to TRBD1. This CDR3 has 13 residues. J was trimmed by 0 bases and V by 7 bases; bases with no gene match: 3. CDR1 SGHRS and CDR2 YFSETQ come from the germline V gene. The chain's CDR3 is CASRQGVNTEAFF. The DNA for the CDR3 is TGCGCCAGCCGCCAGGGGGTGAACACTGAAGCTTTCTTT.

This clone was picked up a small number of times. The rearrangement joins TRBV4-3 to TRBJ1-2; possible D gene TRBD1, 5 bases. Trimming shortened V by 0 bases and J by 6 bases, and 14 bases separated the two germline ends. The CDR3 extends over 15 amino acids. The germline CDR1 and CDR2 sequences are LGHNA and YSLEER. This chain's CDR3 is CASSQERGRVDGYTF. The CDR3 DNA sequence: TGCGCCAGCAGCCAAGAAAGGGGCAGGGTAGATGGCTACACCTTC.

The chain has TRBV10-3 and TRBJ1-5; 10 bases line up with TRBD1. The CDR3 length is 13 residues. Per the germline V gene, CDR1 is ENHRY and CDR2 is SYGVKD. J gave up 5 bases and V 8 bases, and 3 bases lay outside the gene matches. The DNA of the CDR3 is TGTGCCATCGGGACAGGGGATGATCAGCCCCAGCATTTT. Amino acids: CAIGTGDDQPQHF.

The chain combines TRBV5-4 with TRBJ2-7; TRBD2 matches at 7 bases. Germline lookup yields CDR1 SGHNT and CDR2 YYREEE (reference sequence). This CDR3 region has 15 residues. V was clipped by 5 bases and J by 0 bases; unmatched bases: 8. For the CDR3, the DNA is TGTGCCAGCAGTCTTGGACTAGGGAGCTCCTACGAGCAGTACGTC. Translated: CASSLGLGSSYEQYV.

The chain is built from TRBV18 and TRBJ2-2; 10 bases match TRBD1. Trimming took 3 bases from V and 7 from J; bases not matched to a gene: 5. The CDR3 sequence is 15 residues long. Germline V CDR1 and CDR2: KGHSH, LQKENI. For the CDR3, the DNA is TGTGCCAGCTCACCGGCAGACAGGGGGCGCGGGGAGCTGTTTTTT. It is translated as CASSPADRGRGELFF.

The chain is built from TRBV4-1 and TRBJ2-6, with D perhaps matching TRBD1 (6 bases). Deletions cut 4 bases from V and 0 bases from J, with 13 bases between. Germline V lookup: CDR1 MGHRA, CDR2 YSYEKL. The CDR3 totals 17 residues. CDR3 sequence (DNA): TGCGCCAGCAGCCTGGACAGTCAAAACTCTGGGGCCAACGTCCTGACTTTC. Translated, it gives CASSLDSQNSGANVLTF.

This chain uses TRBV2 with TRBJ1-2; 8 nucleotides align to TRBD1. CDR3 size: 15 residues. Unmatched junction bases numbered 8, after V lost 4 bases and J lost 4 bases. CDR1 and CDR2 (germline): SNHLY, FYNNEI. CDR3 in DNA: TGTGCCAGCAGTGCGAGGACAGGGTGGGCCTATGGCTACACCTTC. Its protein product is CASSARTGWAYGYTF. Complete variable domain (other parts from reference TRBV2 and TRBJ1-2): EPEVTQTPSHQVTQMGQEVILRCVPISNHLYFYWYRQILGQKVEFLVSFYNNEISEKSEIFDDQFSVERPDGSNFTLKIRSTKLEDSAMYFCASSARTGWAYGYTFGSGTRLTVV.

The chain is built from TRBV13 and TRBJ2-1, with 12 positions matching TRBD2. This CDR3 spans 15 amino acids. The germline gives CDR1 PRHDT, CDR2 FYEKMQ (reference sequence). J gave up 10 bases and V 0 bases, and 4 bases lay outside the gene matches. For the CDR3, the DNA is TGTGCCAGCAGCTTAGGTGCTAGCGGGGGGGAAGAGCAGTTCTTC. Its protein product is CASSLGASGGEEQFF.

The chain carries TRBV2 and TRBJ1-6; 8 bases match TRBD1. The CDR3 is made up of 15 amino acids. Germline CDR1 and CDR2: SNHLY and FYNNEI. J lost 5 bases, V lost 7 bases, and 7 bases had no gene match. The CDR3 DNA is TGTGCCAGCACTGGACAGGGAGTCCATAATTCACCCCTCCACTTT. It encodes CASTGQGVHNSPLHF.

This clone was seen only a few times. The CDR3: CASSLAQVDQETQYF. CDR3 nucleotides: TGTGCCAGCAGCCTGGCCCAGGTGGACCAAGAGACCCAGTACTTC. The J gene is TRBJ2-5, the V gene TRBV5-4; no firm D call. The germline CDR1 and CDR2 sequences are SGHNT and YYREEE (reference sequence). Trimming pared 4 bases from V and 0 bases from J, leaving 13 bases between. The CDR3 covers 15 residues.

The V and J genes are TRBV5-1 and TRBJ2-3; 8 bases match TRBD1. The CDR3 loop spans 16 amino acids. Germline-derived CDR1 and CDR2 are SGHRS and YFSETQ. Trimming removed 0 bases from V and 4 bases from J; junction bases left unmatched: 7. CDR3 loop: CASSLGAGGNADTQYF. The DNA of the CDR3 is TGCGCCAGCAGCTTGGGGGCAGGGGGCAATGCAGATACGCAGTATTTT.

The CDR3 region is CASSTFQGRTGGTGELFF. Here the CDR3 DNA reads TGTGCCAGTAGCACGTTCCAAGGGCGGACAGGGGGCACCGGGGAGCTGTTTTTT. This chain links TRBV19 with TRBJ2-2; the match to TRBD1 covers 10 bases. Germline loops: CDR1 LNHDA, CDR2 SQIVND (reference sequence). Losses at the gene ends were 6 bases for V and 4 bases for J; bases not matched to a gene: 14. This CDR3 spans 18 amino acids.

CDR3 in amino acids: CASSWDRAKNIQYF. The CDR3 coding sequence is TGTGCCAGTAGTTGGGACAGGGCCAAAAACATTCAGTACTTC. This chain connects TRBV19 to TRBJ2-4; 8 bases line up with TRBD1. Germline lookup yields CDR1 LNHDA and CDR2 SQIVND (reference sequence). Trimming cost V 5 bases and J 1 base; bases outside gene matches: 1. This CDR3 has 14 amino acids.

The chain employs TRBV5-4 and TRBJ1-1; 7 positions agree with TRBD1. Germline V gives CDR1 SGHNT, CDR2 YYREEE (reference sequence). The CDR3 spans 16 residues. V shed 4 bases, J shed 6 bases, and the junction held 15 bases outside the gene matches. The CDR3 bases are TGTGCCAGCAGCGTGCGAACAGGGGACCGGGACGCTGAAGCTTTCTTT. Its translation: CASSVRTGDRDAEAFF.

V gene TRBV4-1 combines with J gene TRBJ1-3; D is undetermined. The CDR3 covers 18 residues. The V end lost 1 base, the J end lost 2 bases, and 18 bases lay between the germline ends. The germline V gene encodes CDR1 MGHRA and CDR2 YSYEKL. CDR3 sequence (DNA): TGCGCCAGCAGCCAAGGCCTCCTCAGGCGGGAGACTGGAAACACCATATATTTT. This encodes CASSQGLLRRETGNTIYF.

The J gene is TRBJ1-1, the V gene TRBV5-6; D not resolved. The germline V gene has CDR1 SGHDT and CDR2 YYEEEE. Deletions cut 2 bases from V and 2 bases from J, with 7 bases between. The CDR3 is made up of 13 amino acids. The CDR3 region is CASSLPGNTEAFF. CDR3 bases: TGTGCCAGCAGCTTACCGGGTAACACTGAAGCTTTCTTT.